This T cell receptor beta chain was retrieved from a study of blood T cells in healthy people across ages. Study outcomes and limitations: Possibly confounding the expanded clonotype changes was the fact that donor CMV status was unknown.

Each donor supplied ten milliliters of peripheral blood. Germline lookup yields CDR1 WSHSY and CDR2 SAAADI. With V trimmed by 4 bases and J by 4 bases, 4 bases remained unmatched. CDR3 length: 15 residues. Sample-barcoded 5' priming and a J-beta primer mix drove a second PCR of 7 to 11 cycles. Researchers report that a template-switch adaptor with 12 random nucleotides tagged each cDNA molecule. TCRdb re-derived calls from the 5' RACE reads in MiXCR, one entry per CDR3 protein. The sample has 630,000 or so distinct CDR3 sequences; 25% to 35% are singletons. This clonotype was recorded a few times. Its antigen remains unidentified.

The rearrangement uses TRBV10-2 and TRBJ2-6; TRBD2 agrees at 7 bases. This receptor was taken from an elderly woman in good health. Sequencing was done on a sample of blood. The CDR3, as DNA: TGCGCCAGCAGTGGCGGGGGTGGGGGGGCCAACGTCCTGACTTTC. The encoded protein is CASSGGGGGANVLTF.